Here is one T cell receptor beta chain with its context. This entry is derived from a study of blood T cell repertoires in COVID-19. Whole-study context: PBMCs, B-cell-depleted T cells, or T cells were the source of the cDNA or gDNA that made up the material.

The data were produced by immunoSEQ multiplex PCR, yet TCRdb's version contains in-frame clones alone and is incomplete. The table has 200,000 to 250,000 clones, 75% to 95% seen once. Participants had their cohort set by participant-reported clinical history. Donors in Cohort 3 counted as recovered after two negative PCRs, clearance, or symptom resolution. The sequence came from a young woman who had recovered from COVID-19. Sample: PBMCs or T cells enriched from blood (not recorded which).

The CDR3 nucleotides are TGTGCCATCAGGGCGTTAGGGGTGGAAACCCAGTACTTC. Translation gives CAIRALGVETQYF. J is TRBJ2-5 and V is TRBV10-3, with D possibly being TRBD1 (5 bases). In germline, CDR1 is ENHRY, CDR2 SYGVKD. The CDR3 spans 13 residues. V was shortened by 6 bases and J by 8 bases, with 16 bases between the two germline ends.